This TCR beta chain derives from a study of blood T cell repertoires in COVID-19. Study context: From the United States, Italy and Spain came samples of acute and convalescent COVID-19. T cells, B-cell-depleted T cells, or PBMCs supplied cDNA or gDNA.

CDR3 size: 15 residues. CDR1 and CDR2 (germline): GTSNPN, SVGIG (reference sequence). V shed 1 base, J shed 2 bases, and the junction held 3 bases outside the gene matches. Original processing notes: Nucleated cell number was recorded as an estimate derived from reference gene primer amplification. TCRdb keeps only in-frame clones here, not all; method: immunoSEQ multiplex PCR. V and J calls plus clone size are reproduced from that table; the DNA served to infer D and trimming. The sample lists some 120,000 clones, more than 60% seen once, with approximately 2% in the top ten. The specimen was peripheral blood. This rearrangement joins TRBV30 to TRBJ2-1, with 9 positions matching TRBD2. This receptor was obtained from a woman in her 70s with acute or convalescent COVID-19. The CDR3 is CAWSGLAAPYNEQFF. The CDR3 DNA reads TGTGCCTGGAGTGGACTAGCGGCTCCCTACAATGAGCAGTTCTTC.